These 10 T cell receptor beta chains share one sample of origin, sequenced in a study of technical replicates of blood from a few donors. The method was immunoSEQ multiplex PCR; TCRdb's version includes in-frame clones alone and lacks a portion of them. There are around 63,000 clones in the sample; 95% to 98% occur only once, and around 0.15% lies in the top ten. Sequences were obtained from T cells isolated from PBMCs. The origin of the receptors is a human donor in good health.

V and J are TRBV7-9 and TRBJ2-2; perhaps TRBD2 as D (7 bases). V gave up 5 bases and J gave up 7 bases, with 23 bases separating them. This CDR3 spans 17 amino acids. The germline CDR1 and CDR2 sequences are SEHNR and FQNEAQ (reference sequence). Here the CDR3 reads CASSARRGGPFGGELFF. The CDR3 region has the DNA TGTGCCAGCAGCGCCAGGAGGGGGGGCCCCTTCGGCGGGGAGCTGTTTTTT.

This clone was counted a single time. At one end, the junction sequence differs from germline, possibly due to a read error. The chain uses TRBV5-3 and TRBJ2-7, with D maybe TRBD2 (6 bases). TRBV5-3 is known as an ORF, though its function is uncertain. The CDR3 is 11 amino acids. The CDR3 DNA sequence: TGTGCCAGAAGCGGTAGAGGGCGGGGAGGCTTC. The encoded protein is CARSGRGRGGF.

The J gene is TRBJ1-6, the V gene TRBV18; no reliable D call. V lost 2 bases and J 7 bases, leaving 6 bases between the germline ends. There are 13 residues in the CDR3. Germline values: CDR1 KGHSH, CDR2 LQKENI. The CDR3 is CASSPMENSPLHF. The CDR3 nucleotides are TGTGCCAGCTCACCAATGGAGAATTCACCCCTCCACTTT.

The CDR3, as DNA: TGCGCCAGCAGCCAAGAAGTCGGAGCGACGGACGAGCAGTACTTC. Its protein product is CASSQEVGATDEQYF. The chain recombines TRBV4-1 with TRBJ2-7; D ambiguous. Germline lookup yields CDR1 MGHRA and CDR2 YSYEKL. CDR3 length: 15 residues. Between the trimmed V and J ends, which lost 0 bases and 5 bases, there was a span of 14 bases.

CDR3 nucleotides: TGTGCCAGCATCCCCGACAGGGGAAACACTGAAGCTTTCTTT. This sequence encodes CASIPDRGNTEAFF. The chain joins TRBV28 to TRBJ1-1, with 8 positions matching TRBD1. V shed 7 bases and J 2 bases; nucleotides not matched to a gene: 6. The CDR3 sequence is 14 residues long. Germline CDR1 is MDHEN and CDR2 is SYDVKM.

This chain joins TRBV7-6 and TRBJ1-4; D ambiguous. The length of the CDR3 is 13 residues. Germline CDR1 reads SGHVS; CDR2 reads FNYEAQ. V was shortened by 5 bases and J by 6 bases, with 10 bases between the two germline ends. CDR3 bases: TGTGCCAGCAGCCCACCGGGTGATGAAAAACTGTTTTTT. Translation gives CASSPPGDEKLFF. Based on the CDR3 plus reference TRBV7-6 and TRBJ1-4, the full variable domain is GAGVSQSPRYKVTKRGQDVALRCDPISGHVSLYWYRQALGQGPEFLTYFNYEAQQDKSGLPNDRFSAERPEGSISTLTIQRTEQRDSAMYRCASSPPGDEKLFFGSGTQLSVL.

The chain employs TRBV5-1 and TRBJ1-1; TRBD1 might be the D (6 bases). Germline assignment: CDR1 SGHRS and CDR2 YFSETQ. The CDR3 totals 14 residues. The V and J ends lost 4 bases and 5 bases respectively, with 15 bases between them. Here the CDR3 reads CASSTQGIGTEAFF. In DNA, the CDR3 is TGCGCCAGCAGCACACAGGGAATTGGAACTGAAGCTTTCTTT. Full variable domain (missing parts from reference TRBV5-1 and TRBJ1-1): KAGVTQTPRYLIKTRGQQVTLSCSPISGHRSVSWYQQTPGQGLQFLFEYFSETQRNKGNFPGRFSGRQFSNSRSEMNVSTLELGDSALYLCASSTQGIGTEAFFGQGTRLTVV.

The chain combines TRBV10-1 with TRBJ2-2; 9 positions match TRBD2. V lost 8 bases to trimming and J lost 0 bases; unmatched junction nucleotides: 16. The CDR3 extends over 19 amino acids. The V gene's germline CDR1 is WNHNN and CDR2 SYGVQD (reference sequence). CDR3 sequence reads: CASHYGGGADSSNTGELFF. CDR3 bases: TGCGCCAGCCACTACGGCGGGGGGGCCGACAGTTCGAACACCGGGGAGCTGTTTTTT.

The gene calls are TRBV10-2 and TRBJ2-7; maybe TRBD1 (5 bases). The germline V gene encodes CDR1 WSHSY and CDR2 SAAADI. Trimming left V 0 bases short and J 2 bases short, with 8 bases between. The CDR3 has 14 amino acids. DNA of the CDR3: TGCGCCAGCAGTGAGTCCACAGGACCCTACGAGCAGTACTTC. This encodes CASSESTGPYEQYF.

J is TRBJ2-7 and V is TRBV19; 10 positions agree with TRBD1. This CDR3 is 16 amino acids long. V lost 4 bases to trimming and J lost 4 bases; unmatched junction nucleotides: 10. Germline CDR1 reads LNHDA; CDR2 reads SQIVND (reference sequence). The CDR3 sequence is CASSSQRTGGLYEQYF. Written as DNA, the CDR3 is TGTGCCAGTAGTAGCCAAAGGACAGGGGGACTTTACGAGCAGTACTTC.